This T cell receptor beta chain was captured by sequencing in a study of CD8 T cells in ankylosing spondylitis. Study-wide results and caveats: What appeared characteristic of ankylosing spondylitis blood was a TCR beta motif of several highly homologous variants. Relatively rare in peripheral blood, disease-linked clones were also CD8+.

Each TCR beta library was made by quantitative 5'-RACE that incorporated molecular barcodes. TCRdb passed the 5' RACE reads through MiXCR, listing each CDR3 protein once. Of more than 10,000 distinct CDR3 sequences listed, roughly 3% are singletons. This clonotype was recorded many times. Its antigen remains unknown. This clonotype originated in a male donor with ankylosing spondylitis or in good health (not recorded which). Specimen: blood, either unsorted or a sorted T cell fraction (not recorded which).

CDR3 bases: TGTGCCAGCAGCGTAGGCGGGGGGACAGCCGGGGAGCTGTTTTTT. Residues: CASSVGGGTAGELFF. This chain links TRBV9 with TRBJ2-2; TRBD2 is a possible D gene (8 bases). Germline values: CDR1 SGDLS, CDR2 YYNGEE. Trimming removed 0 bases at V and 6 bases at J, with 12 bases between. The CDR3 runs to 15 residues.